This T cell receptor (beta chain) comes out of a study of T cells after yellow fever vaccination. Turning to the study itself: Fractions of limited cellularity were prepared by means of SMART-Seq v4 Ultra Low Input.

The CDR3 is made up of 11 amino acids. V dropped 10 bases and J dropped 6 bases, with 10 bases sitting between them. Per germline, CDR1 LNHDA and CDR2 SQIVND (reference sequence). In making TCR cDNA, 5'RACE template switching added a universal primer site and UMIs to it. From the 5' RACE reads, TCRdb called clonotypes with MiXCR, one entry per CDR3 protein. The table has 65,000 to 90,000 distinct CDR3 sequences, 7.5% to 8% seen once; the top ten hold about 40%. V is TRBV19 and J is TRBJ2-1; D gene ambiguous. The TCR comes from a man aged 30 to 45 who received the YFV17D yellow fever vaccine. Material: CD8+ T cells sorted from PBMCs, obtained on the day of the yellow fever booster vaccination. In DNA, the CDR3 is TGTGCCACCAAATGGGGCAATGAGCAGTTCTTC. It yields the protein CATKWGNEQFF.